This entry lists 19 T cell receptor beta chains sequenced from one sample in a study of T cell changes during pregnancy in multiple sclerosis. Generated by immunoSEQ multiplex PCR, the TCRdb table keeps only in-frame clones and is missing some. The data contain more than 55,000 clones, roughly 91% of them seen just once; the ten biggest clones take up over 1%. This specimen was peripheral blood, taken after pregnancy. Receptors were obtained from a female donor in good health, enrolled as a control in a pregnancy study.

The V gene is TRBV11-2, the J gene TRBJ2-7, with no clear D. This CDR3 spans 14 amino acids. The germline V and J ends were trimmed by 0 bases and 2 bases, with 8 bases remaining between them. In germline, CDR1 is SGHAT, CDR2 FQNNGV. The CDR3 reads CASSLDRIAYEQYF. The CDR3 nucleotides read TGTGCCAGCAGCTTAGATAGAATTGCCTACGAGCAGTACTTC.

In DNA, the CDR3 is TGCGCCAGCAGCCAAGTTGGGGGGGAGACCCAGTACTTC. Residues: CASSQVGGETQYF. The V and J genes are TRBV4-3 and TRBJ2-5; D may be TRBD2 (6 bases). The CDR3 covers 13 residues. V was pared by 1 base and J by 5 bases, with 8 bases between. In germline, CDR1 is LGHNA, CDR2 YSLEER.

The CDR3 protein is CAWSGGGRQPQHF. The DNA for the CDR3 is TGTGCCTGGAGTGGCGGGGGGCGTCAGCCCCAGCATTTT. This rearrangement joins TRBV30 to TRBJ1-5, with D perhaps matching TRBD1 (6 bases). The CDR3 spans 13 residues. V lost 1 base and J lost 6, with 10 bases in between. CDR1 is GTSNPN and CDR2 is SVGIG in the germline V gene (reference sequence). The variable domain in full, completed from reference TRBV30 and TRBJ1-5, reads SQTIHQWPATLVQPVGSPLSLECTVEGTSNPNLYWYRQAAGRGLQLLFYSVGIGQISSEVPQNLSASRPQDRQFILSSKKLLLSDSGFYLCAWSGGGRQPQHFGDGTRLSIL.

The chain has TRBV7-3 and TRBJ1-6, with D possibly TRBD1 on 5 matching bases. The CDR3 runs 14 residues. Trimming left V 0 bases short and J 8 bases short, with 8 bases between. The germline gives CDR1 SGHTA, CDR2 FQGTGA. The CDR3 region is CASSLTGDDSPLHF. Here the CDR3 DNA reads TGTGCCAGCAGCTTAACAGGGGATGATTCACCCCTCCACTTT.

The CDR3 region is CASGRGAIQPQHF. The CDR3, as DNA: TGTGCCAGCGGGAGGGGGGCTATTCAGCCCCAGCATTTT. The rearrangement joins TRBV2 to TRBJ1-5; D possibly corresponds to TRBD1 (6 bases). CDR3 size: 13 residues. In germline, CDR1 is SNHLY, CDR2 FYNNEI. The V and J ends lost 8 bases and 6 bases respectively, with 14 bases between them.

The chain combines TRBV9 with TRBJ2-5; 7 bases are a match to TRBD2. The CDR3 contains 16 residues. The germline V gene encodes CDR1 SGDLS and CDR2 YYNGEE. The junction had 6 bases not matched to a gene; V was cut back by 0 bases and J by 1 base. The CDR3 nucleotides are TGTGCCAGCAGCGTAGTGGGGAGGGAGCGCCAAGAGACCCAGTACTTC. Translation gives CASSVVGRERQETQYF. The variable domain in full, completed from reference TRBV9 and TRBJ2-5, reads DSGVTQTPKHLITATGQRVTLRCSPRSGDLSVYWYQQSLDQGLQFLIQYYNGEERAKGNILERFSAQQFPDLHSELNLSSLELGDSALYFCASSVVGRERQETQYFGPGTRLLVL.

In this sample, this clone turned up once. The gene calls are TRBV12-5 and TRBJ2-5; 9 nucleotides align to TRBD2. CDR1 LGHNT and CDR2 FRNRAP come from the germline V gene. V dropped 0 bases and J dropped 4; count of bases not matched to a gene: 9. This CDR3 has 17 amino acids. The CDR3 region is CASGLVLGRGGRETQYF. The CDR3 DNA is TGTGCTAGTGGTTTGGTACTGGGGCGGGGGGGCAGAGAGACCCAGTACTTC.

The V and J genes are TRBV2 and TRBJ2-1; 9 nucleotides align to TRBD1. Per germline, CDR1 SNHLY and CDR2 FYNNEI. The CDR3 is made up of 15 amino acids. With 4 bases clipped from V and 0 bases from J, the junction kept 1 base outside the gene matches. Here the CDR3 reads CASSGDRVSYNEQFF. As DNA, the CDR3 is TGTGCCAGCAGTGGGGACAGGGTCTCCTACAATGAGCAGTTCTTC.

V gene TRBV2 combines with J gene TRBJ2-4, with TRBD1 as a possible D gene (5 bases). Germline values: CDR1 SNHLY, CDR2 FYNNEI. The CDR3 totals 14 residues. V shed 2 bases and J shed 14 bases, with 19 bases lying between them. The CDR3 region has the DNA TGTGCCAGCAGTGAACGAGAGGTCTCCGACAGAAAGTACTTC. Residues: CASSEREVSDRKYF.

The chain combines TRBV7-3 with TRBJ1-2, with 8 positions matching TRBD1. The germline V gene has CDR1 SGHTA and CDR2 FQGTGA. V was pared by 5 bases and J by 5 bases, with 7 bases of the junction left unmatched. The length of the CDR3 is 14 residues. The CDR3 nucleotides read TGTGCCAGCAGCGTTGACAGGGGTCCGTATGGCTACACCTTC. Protein sequence: CASSVDRGPYGYTF.

The chain carries TRBV6-1 and TRBJ1-2; TRBD1 aligns across 9 bases. Germline trimming cut 4 bases from V and 5 bases from J; bases unmatched to any gene: 5. The CDR3 has 14 amino acids. From germline, CDR1 is MNHNS and CDR2 SASEGT. CDR3 region: CASSAGQGPYGYTF. CDR3 in DNA: TGTGCCAGCAGTGCGGGACAGGGTCCGTATGGCTACACCTTC.

This rearrangement joins TRBV7-3 to TRBJ2-2, with D perhaps matching TRBD1 (6 bases). Germline V CDR1 and CDR2: SGHTA, FQGTGA. With 5 bases removed from V and 4 bases from J, the gap between germline ends came to 14 bases. The CDR3 length is 15 residues. CDR3 nucleotides: TGTGCCAGCAGCCCCAGGGACATCACCACCGGGGAGCTGTTTTTT. Protein product: CASSPRDITTGELFF. Using reference TRBV7-3 and TRBJ2-2 for the parts outside the CDR3, the full variable domain is GAGVSQTPSNKVTEKGKYVELRCDPISGHTALYWYRQSLGQGPEFLIYFQGTGAADDSGLPNDRFFAVRPEGSVSTLKIQRTERGDSAVYLCASSPRDITTGELFFGEGSRLTVL.

V usage is TRBV11-3 and J usage is TRBJ1-1; maybe TRBD1 (6 bases). The CDR3 has 15 residues. Looked up from germline, CDR1 is SGHNT and CDR2 is YENEEA. Trimming cost V 4 bases and J 0 bases, with 12 bases left between them. CDR3 nucleotides: TGTGCCAGCAGCTCACAGGGAGAAATGAACACTGAAGCTTTCTTT. The encoded protein is CASSSQGEMNTEAFF.

The chain is built from TRBV12-5 and TRBJ1-2, with TRBD1 identical over 9 bases. Looked up from germline, CDR1 is LGHNT and CDR2 is FRNRAP. The length of the CDR3 is 14 residues. V shed 3 bases, J shed 6 bases, and the junction held 5 bases outside the gene matches. In DNA, the CDR3 is TGTGCTAGTGGTTTTCCCCGGACAGGGGATGGCTACACCTTC. Translated: CASGFPRTGDGYTF.

The chain links TRBV7-8 to TRBJ1-1, with unresolved D. This CDR3 has 13 residues. The germline V and J ends were trimmed by 4 bases and 4 bases, with 10 bases remaining between them. In germline, CDR1 is SGHVS, CDR2 FQNEAQ. The chain's CDR3 is CASSSRVGTEAFF. The CDR3 DNA is TGTGCCAGCAGCTCGAGGGTTGGCACTGAAGCTTTCTTT.

The chain is built from TRBV7-9 and TRBJ1-1, with D unresolved. In germline, CDR1 is SEHNR, CDR2 FQNEAQ (reference sequence). The CDR3 contains 13 residues. V was shortened by 5 bases and J by 4 bases, with 11 bases between the two germline ends. The CDR3 here is CASSPGSGTEAFF. The DNA of the CDR3 is TGTGCCAGCAGCCCCGGGAGCGGCACTGAAGCTTTCTTT.

The chain uses TRBV6-4 and TRBJ2-7, with D unresolved. Germline CDR1 and CDR2: MRHNA and SNTAGT. V lost 10 bases and J 5 bases, leaving 9 bases between the germline ends. CDR3 length equals 10 residues. The CDR3 reads CANKKHEQYF. The CDR3 DNA sequence: TGTGCCAACAAAAAACACGAGCAGTACTTC.

The chain couples TRBV5-4 to TRBJ1-2; D is possibly TRBD1 (6 bases). From germline, CDR1 is SGHNT and CDR2 YYREEE (reference sequence). Between the trimmed V and J ends, which lost 4 bases and 3 bases, there was a span of 13 bases. This CDR3 has 14 residues. The DNA of the CDR3 is TGTGCCAGCAGCCCCCAGGGGACGGACTATGGCTACACCTTC. Translated: CASSPQGTDYGYTF.

The genes are TRBV9 and TRBJ1-1; D perhaps matches TRBD1 (5 bases). Trimming cost V 4 bases and J 1 base, with 8 bases left between them. The CDR3 spans 13 residues. Germline V gives CDR1 SGDLS, CDR2 YYNGEE. CDR3 protein: CASSRTGNTEAFF. CDR3 DNA sequence: TGTGCCAGCAGCAGAACAGGGAACACTGAAGCTTTCTTT.